The next 31 T cell receptor beta chains were all read from a single sample in a study of HIV-infected patients and healthy controls (TCRdb year 2014). Since whole blood was used without any cell fractionation, the repertoire reflected all peripheral T cells in unsorted form. Libraries were made using 5' RACE. Sequencing was carried out with an Illumina MiSeq. Using SuperScript III with primers targeting the alpha and beta constant regions, 500 ng of RNA was reverse transcribed. Separate libraries for the alpha and beta chains were generated through chain-specific third strand synthesis that incorporated multiplexing indices. In TCRdb, the public reads were trimmed at Q25 with fastp and aligned with MiXCR, with productive beta chains retained. Each entry is one CDR3 protein sequence, shown with its most common DNA and genes. For this sample there are more than 15,000 distinct CDR3 sequences; approximately 9.5% appear just once. Clones ranked in the top ten supply roughly 7.1% of the sample.

Source material: blood. All receptors come from an adult in good health.

By proportion, this clonotype is medium-sized. The V gene is TRBV29-1, the J gene TRBJ2-5; D unresolved. V was clipped by 5 bases and J by 1 base, with 14 bases between them. CDR3 length: 14 amino acids. Germline values: CDR1 SQVTM, CDR2 ANQGSEA. CDR3 amino acids: CSVLGVSGQETQYF. CDR3 nucleotides: TGCAGCGTTTTAGGAGTCTCCGGCCAAGAGACCCAGTACTTC.

This clonotype was seen ten or more times. The chain carries TRBV12-3 or TRBV12-4 and TRBJ2-3; 10 bases align to TRBD2. Trimming removed 6 bases from V and 4 bases from J; junction bases left unmatched: 7. There are 15 residues in the CDR3. The CDR3 loop reads CASSLAGAGADTQYF. The CDR3 DNA is TGTGCCAGCAGCCTAGCGGGAGCGGGCGCAGATACGCAGTATTTT.

There are many counts of this clonotype. This chain connects TRBV19 to TRBJ2-1; D is undetermined. V lost 1 base and J lost 8, with 6 bases in between. Germline CDR1 is LNHDA and CDR2 is SQIVND (reference sequence). This CDR3 contains 12 residues. This CDR3 is CASSIGWDEQFF. The CDR3 DNA reads TGTGCCAGTAGTATAGGCTGGGATGAGCAGTTCTTC.

This clonotype was seen at least ten times. The V call is TRBV7-6, the J call TRBJ2-2; a weak D match, TRBD2 (5 bases). Per the germline V gene, CDR1 is SGHVS and CDR2 is FNYEAQ. Trimming took off 0 bases at V and 0 bases at J, with 8 bases between the two ends. This CDR3 comprises 16 residues. The CDR3 DNA reads as TGTGCCAGCAGCTTAGCGTTCGGGGCGAACACCGGGGAGCTGTTTTTT. This encodes CASSLAFGANTGELFF.

The chain couples TRBV29-1 to TRBJ2-7; 9 bases align to TRBD1. The CDR3 is 13 residues long. Germline-derived CDR1 and CDR2 are SQVTM and ANQGSEA. V lost 4 bases, J lost 7 bases, and 8 bases stayed unmatched. The CDR3 nucleotides read TGCAGCGTTGGGGACAGGGTCCCGGGGGAGCAGTACTTC. It translates to CSVGDRVPGEQYF.

This clonotype was observed at least ten times. The chain carries TRBV29-1 and TRBJ1-2; tentatively, D is TRBD1 (6 bases). V lost 0 bases to trimming and J lost 4 bases, with 12 bases between them. This CDR3 spans 14 amino acids. Germline-derived CDR1 and CDR2 are SQVTM and ANQGSEA. CDR3 in amino acids: CSVEDRRGSYGYTF. CDR3 bases: TGCAGCGTTGAAGATCGGAGGGGGAGCTATGGCTACACCTTC.

This clonotype was seen only a few times. The V call is TRBV30, the J call TRBJ2-1; 7 bases align to TRBD2. The V segment lost 5 bases and the J segment 8 bases; nucleotides outside the gene matches: 12. CDR3 size: 14 residues. Germline CDR1 reads GTSNPN; CDR2 reads SVGIG (reference sequence). The CDR3 sequence is CAWSREEVYHEQFF. As DNA, the CDR3 is TGTGCCTGGTCACGGGAGGAGGTTTACCATGAGCAGTTCTTC.

This rearrangement joins TRBV5-5 to TRBJ2-7, with D uncertain. The CDR3 sequence is 14 residues long. Looked up from germline, CDR1 is SGHKS and CDR2 is YYEKEE (reference sequence). V was shortened by 0 bases and J by 0 bases, with 7 bases between the two germline ends. As DNA, the CDR3 is TGTGCCAGCAGCTTGGGACCTCGCTCCTACGAGCAGTACTTC. Protein sequence: CASSLGPRSYEQYF.

This clonotype is categorized as medium-sized (0.01 to 0.1%). The rearrangement joins TRBV4-1 to TRBJ2-6; TRBD1 agrees at 8 bases. Per germline, CDR1 MGHRA and CDR2 YSYEKL. V dropped 0 bases and J dropped 0; count of bases not matched to a gene: 4. CDR3 length: 18 amino acids. This chain's CDR3 is CASSQDRDRTSGANVLTF. The CDR3 nucleotides are TGCGCCAGCAGCCAAGATCGGGACAGGACCTCTGGGGCCAACGTCCTGACTTTC.

This clonotype was observed a few times. The chain uses TRBV24-1 and TRBJ2-3; D perhaps matches TRBD2 (6 bases). Germline CDR1 KGHDR, CDR2 SFDVKD. The CDR3 covers 18 residues. Trimming removed 5 bases at V and 0 bases at J, with 20 bases between. The CDR3 loop reads CATSVAGGPSTSTDTQYF. CDR3 nucleotides: TGTGCCACCAGTGTTGCCGGGGGTCCATCGACTAGCACAGATACGCAGTATTTT.

This clonotype was detected a few times. The V call is TRBV5-5, the J call TRBJ2-1, with TRBD1 as a possible D gene (5 bases). Trimming left V 0 bases short and J 4 bases short, with 11 bases between. The CDR3 covers 15 residues. CDR1 is SGHKS, CDR2 YYEKEE, per germline (reference sequence). The DNA for the CDR3 is TGTGCCAGCAGCTTGGGGGGCAGGGTGTACAATGAGCAGTTCTTC. It translates to CASSLGGRVYNEQFF.

The gene calls are TRBV28 and TRBJ1-2, with a weak D call TRBD1 (5 bases). Germline assignment: CDR1 MDHEN and CDR2 SYDVKM. This CDR3 spans 15 amino acids. V gave up 8 bases and J gave up 4 bases, with 20 bases separating them. In nucleotides, the CDR3 is TGTGCCAGCCAACCGGTCCGGGGCGCCGTCTATGGCTACACCTTC. This sequence encodes CASQPVRGAVYGYTF.

This clonotype was seen repeatedly, ten times or more. The chain links TRBV28 to TRBJ2-2; D is possibly TRBD1 or TRBD2 (5 bases each). The CDR3 totals 15 residues. The germline gives CDR1 MDHEN, CDR2 SYDVKM. V lost 3 bases to trimming and J lost 6 bases, with 14 bases between them. CDR3 DNA sequence: TGTGCCAGCAGTTTTAAGCCCGGGACCGCCGGGGAGCTGTTTTTT. Its protein is CASSFKPGTAGELFF.

This clonotype occurred many times. CDR3 in DNA: TGTGCCAGCAGCCTCCCCAGCGGCAGGCAAGAGACCCAGTACTTC. Translating gives CASSLPSGRQETQYF. The chain is built from TRBV7-2 and TRBJ2-5; tentatively, D is TRBD2 (5 bases). Germline V CDR1 and CDR2: SGHTA, FQGNSA. The germline V and J ends were trimmed by 5 bases and 2 bases, with 15 bases remaining between them. The CDR3 has 15 residues.

This clonotype ranks as medium-sized. The J gene is TRBJ1-5, the V gene TRBV6-5, with 8 bases matching TRBD1. The length of the CDR3 is 15 residues. V was clipped by 5 bases and J by 4 bases; unmatched bases: 7. Germline V gene data show CDR1 as MNHEY and CDR2 as SVGAGI. Here the CDR3 DNA reads TGTGCCAGCAGTCCTTGGACAGGGACGAATCAGCCCCAGCATTTT. As protein: CASSPWTGTNQPQHF.

The sample holds many counts of this clonotype. The CDR3, as DNA: TGTGCCAGCAAAAGGACAGGGGGTTGGTACGAGCAGTACTTC. Translating it yields CASKRTGGWYEQYF. The chain is built from TRBV6-5 and TRBJ2-7; 10 bases line up with TRBD1. The CDR3 runs 14 residues. J was trimmed by 4 bases and V by 7 bases; bases with no gene match: 7. Looked up from germline, CDR1 is MNHEY and CDR2 is SVGAGI.

This clonotype was recorded at least ten times. This CDR3 is CSARPPGTAPYEQYF. In nucleotides, the CDR3 is TGCAGTGCTAGACCCCCCGGGACAGCCCCCTACGAGCAGTACTTC. This rearrangement joins TRBV20-1 to TRBJ2-7; 7 bases are shared with TRBD1. Germline V gives CDR1 DFQATT, CDR2 SNEGSKA (reference sequence). Germline trimming cut 2 bases from V and 2 bases from J; bases unmatched to any gene: 9. The CDR3 loop spans 15 amino acids.

J is TRBJ2-3 and V is TRBV5-1; 7 nucleotides match TRBD2. Germline V lookup: CDR1 SGHRS, CDR2 YFSETQ. The CDR3 runs 16 residues. With 0 bases clipped from V and 0 bases from J, the junction kept 4 bases outside the gene matches. The chain's CDR3 is CASSLGFSGSTDTQYF. The CDR3 DNA sequence: TGCGCCAGCAGCTTGGGCTTTAGCGGGAGCACAGATACGCAGTATTTT.

This clonotype was observed a few times. CDR3 coding DNA: TGTGCCAGCAGCCTCTTGGACAGCCAAGCTTTCTTT. Its translation is CASSLLDSQAFF. The rearrangement joins TRBV3-1 to TRBJ1-1, with D possibly TRBD1 on 6 matching bases. V lost 4 bases and J 9 bases, leaving 12 bases between the germline ends. CDR3 length equals 12 residues. In germline, CDR1 is LGHDT, CDR2 YNNKEL (reference sequence). Using reference TRBV3-1 and TRBJ1-1 for the parts outside the CDR3, the full variable domain is DTAVSQTPKYLVTQMGNDKSIKCEQNLGHDTMYWYKQDSKKFLKIMFSYNNKELIINETVPNRFSPKSPDKAHLNLHINSLELGDSAVYFCASSLLDSQAFFGQGTRLTVV.

Turning to this clonotype: The junction departs from the called germline gene at one end, perhaps through a read error. The genes are TRBV19 and TRBJ2-2, with 8 bases that match TRBD2. CDR1 LNHDA and CDR2 SQIVND come from the germline V gene (reference sequence). This CDR3 contains 14 residues. CDR3 amino acids: CASRLAANTWELFF. The CDR3 DNA is TGTGCCAGTAGACTAGCGGCGAACACCTGGGAGCTGTTTTTT.

This clonotype was picked up many times. In nucleotides, the CDR3 is TGTGCCACCAGCAGAGATCGGCAGGGAGGGAGTCAGCCCCAGCATTTT. It encodes CATSRDRQGGSQPQHF. This chain joins TRBV15 and TRBJ1-5, with D possibly matching TRBD1 (5 bases). Trimming shortened V by 0 bases and J by 6 bases, and 15 bases separated the two germline ends. The CDR3 consists of 16 residues. Germline-derived CDR1 and CDR2 are LNHNV and YYDKDF (reference sequence).

This clonotype is judged medium-sized. V usage is TRBV6-6 and J usage is TRBJ2-3, with D perhaps matching TRBD1 (6 bases). Trimming cost V 3 bases and J 4 bases, with 14 bases left between them. CDR3 length: 15 residues. Germline V lookup: CDR1 MNHNY, CDR2 SVGAGI (reference sequence). CDR3 amino acids: CASSYTGYGADTQYF. CDR3 DNA: TGTGCCAGCAGTTATACAGGGTACGGGGCAGATACGCAGTATTTT.

This clonotype has ten or more counts. This chain joins TRBV3-1 and TRBJ1-4; perhaps TRBD1 as D (5 bases). The CDR3 loop spans 16 amino acids. The germline gives CDR1 LGHDT, CDR2 YNNKEL (reference sequence). Trimming shortened V by 4 bases and J by 0 bases, and 12 bases separated the two germline ends. The CDR3: CASSLGVPATNEKLFF. CDR3 sequence (DNA): TGTGCCAGCAGCCTGGGGGTCCCGGCAACTAATGAAAAACTGTTTTTT.

The chain employs TRBV5-4 and TRBJ2-3; no clear D. This CDR3 region has 13 residues. V gave up 4 bases and J gave up 4 bases, with 10 bases separating them. Germline V gene data show CDR1 as SGHNT and CDR2 as YYREEE (reference sequence). CDR3 amino acids: CASSRQDADTQYF. CDR3 DNA: TGTGCCAGCAGCCGCCAGGATGCAGATACGCAGTATTTT.

The sample holds many counts of this clonotype. This chain uses TRBV12-3 or TRBV12-4 with TRBJ2-7; 9 bases agree with TRBD1. V trimming: 6 bases; J trimming: 4 bases; junction bases outside the gene matches: 4. The CDR3 has 13 residues. The CDR3 bases are TGTGCCAGCAGCCCCGGACAGGGGTACGAGCAGTACTTC. Protein sequence: CASSPGQGYEQYF.

This clonotype came up many times. The chain has TRBV12-3 or TRBV12-4 and TRBJ2-2; 11 bases line up with TRBD2. This CDR3 comprises 16 residues. With V trimmed by 6 bases and J by 1 base, 4 bases remained unmatched. CDR3 region: CASRETSGRNTGELFF. DNA for the CDR3: TGTGCCAGCAGGGAAACTAGCGGGAGGAACACCGGGGAGCTGTTTTTT.

By share, this clonotype counts as medium-sized. The gene calls are TRBV28 and TRBJ2-1; D is ambiguous. Trimming removed 1 base at V and 7 bases at J, with 14 bases between. The germline V gene encodes CDR1 MDHEN and CDR2 SYDVKM. This CDR3 is 15 amino acids long. CDR3 protein: CASSLFQVSTNEQFF. Written as DNA, the CDR3 is TGTGCCAGCAGTTTATTTCAGGTTTCTACGAATGAGCAGTTCTTC.

This clonotype was recorded many times. CDR3 loop: CASSPRRSTDTQYF. DNA of the CDR3: TGTGCCAGCAGCCCCCGGAGGTCCACAGATACGCAGTATTTT. The V gene is TRBV11-2, the J gene TRBJ2-3; D might be TRBD2 (5 bases). The germline V gene has CDR1 SGHAT and CDR2 FQNNGV. V was shortened by 5 bases and J by 2 bases, with 11 bases between the two germline ends. This CDR3 contains 14 residues.

This clonotype was counted at least ten times. V gene TRBV12-3 or TRBV12-4 combines with J gene TRBJ1-5; D is unclear. This CDR3 is 18 amino acids long. V dropped 5 bases and J dropped 3 bases, with 23 bases sitting between them. The CDR3 DNA reads TGTGCCAGCAGTACTGCTTGGCCCCTTTCCCCCGACAATCAGCCCCAGCATTTT. It encodes CASSTAWPLSPDNQPQHF.

This chain joins TRBV27 and TRBJ2-2, with D unclear. Germline values: CDR1 MNHEY, CDR2 SMNVEV (reference sequence). Trimming cost V 7 bases and J 5 bases, with 5 bases left between them. The length of the CDR3 is 11 residues. CDR3 loop: CASKRTGELFF. In DNA, the CDR3 is TGTGCCAGCAAGAGAACCGGGGAGCTGTTTTTT.

This clonotype has at least ten counts. This CDR3 is CATSETDGSSYNEQFF. The CDR3, as DNA: TGTGCCACCAGTGAAACGGACGGGAGCTCCTACAATGAGCAGTTCTTC. The rearrangement uses TRBV24-1 and TRBJ2-1; D possibly corresponds to TRBD2 (6 bases). V dropped 4 bases and J dropped 0 bases, with 12 bases sitting between them. CDR1 and CDR2 (germline): KGHDR, SFDVKD. The CDR3 is made up of 16 amino acids.